The entry that follows covers one T cell receptor beta chain sequence. The table lists this clone with a count of one. This receptor's antigen is unknown. No base-level quality is on record; no much larger clone is a single base apart. TCRbeta CDR3 regions were amplified from genomic DNA using the immunoSEQ Assay, a bias-controlled multiplex PCR. Processing in the source paper ran as follows. Within the assay, amplification of reference gene primers was used to estimate how many nucleated cells each sample contained. To quantify the absolute abundance of each unique TCRbeta CDR3 rearrangement, sequence reads were collapsed and filtered. For each sample, productive Simpson clonality was calculated as the square root of Simpson's diversity index over productive rearrangements. TCRdb took over this immuneACCESS table, retaining in-frame rearrangements with V and J assigned. Such tables are incomplete; in checked studies, under half of the missing clones stem from an unresolved V gene, and the remainder is unexplained. V and J calls plus clone size are reproduced from that table; the DNA served to infer D and trimming. The sample includes 190,000 or so clones, with around 82% observed a single time. The ten most abundant clones make up 7.5% of the sample.

This record belongs to a study of blood T cell repertoires in COVID-19 (dated by TCRdb to the early 2020s). As for the study more broadly: Collaborator samples came from the United States, Italy and Spain and covered acute and convalescent phases of COVID-19. A freely available public database, intended as a resource for researchers studying the immune response to SARS-CoV-2, is where the repertoires were released. The material from the prospective study consisted of cDNA or gDNA derived from T cells, B-cell-depleted T cells, or PBMCs. A de-identified subject ID, COVID-19 status, age in years and sex were almost always included in the sample metadata. Where available, HLA class I and class II types were taken from metadata supplied by the sample provider and were not determined by assay-based typing. Samples came from the ongoing ImmuneRACE study (first 160 participants) plus 1,254 subjects from 6 global collaborators. Deeply sampled blood TCRbeta repertoires from subjects exposed to, actively infected with, or recovered from COVID-19 were included in the dataset. The research as a whole found: Clinical and demographic metadata were provided uncurated, with the amount varying by source and participant.

Participants in the prospective study were enrolled through a virtual design, were aged about 18 to 100 years, and lived in about two dozen United States geographic areas. Cohort assignment in the prospective study relied on participant-reported clinical history from a screening survey and a study questionnaire. For ImmuneRACE Cohort 3, a participant was defined as recovered based on two consecutive negative NP/OP PCR tests, clearance by a healthcare professional, or resolution of symptoms. Mobile phlebotomists in the prospective study collected whole blood, serum and a nasopharyngeal or oropharyngeal swab from every participant. Prospective study participants could optionally give additional blood draws and questionnaires over a roughly two-month period. Blood samples from the prospective study were shipped frozen or at room temperature prior to DNA extraction. The source material was PBMCs or T cells enriched from blood (not recorded which). The receptor's source is a middle-aged man who had recovered from COVID-19.

The CDR3 region has the sequence CASSESSRLKDRGFLLSSYNEQFF. The nucleotide sequence is given as TGCGCCAGCAGTGAGAGCTCCAGATTGAAAGACAGGGGCTTTCTACTAAGCTCCTACAATGAGCAGTTCTTC. The chain is assembled from TRBV10-1 and TRBJ2-1; TRBD1 matches 8 bases in the middle. The CDR3, from cysteine to phenylalanine, totals 24 residues. Left in the record is the CDR3 DNA by itself, 72 bases read in frame from the first base. Sequences WNHNN (CDR1) and SYGVQD (CDR2) are obtained from the germline V gene (reference sequence). Trimming removed 2 bases from V and 0 bases from J; the gene matches leave 27 bases unexplained.